Below are 29 T cell receptor beta chains sequenced from a single sample in a study of OX40 agonist ivuxolimab in advanced cancers. Produced via immunoSEQ multiplex PCR; TCRdb's table is partial and in-frame only. The data contain about 40,000 clones, approximately 80% of them seen just once; the ten biggest clones take up less than 25%. Specimen: CD4+ or CD8+ T cells sorted from blood, collected in a trial of the OX40 agonist ivuxolimab. All receptors derive from an adult with an advanced solid tumor such as melanoma, head and neck, liver or kidney cancer.

The sample holds a few counts of this clone. The chain couples TRBV6-5 to TRBJ2-7, with D perhaps matching TRBD2 (6 bases). Trimming shortened V by 0 bases and J by 7 bases, and 7 bases separated the two germline ends. The CDR3 has 12 amino acids. Germline V gene lookup returns CDR1 MNHEY and CDR2 SVGAGI. CDR3 protein: CASSYSAGEQYF. The CDR3 DNA reads as TGTGCCAGCAGTTACTCGGCGGGGGAGCAGTACTTC.

The chain joins TRBV7-3 to TRBJ2-3; D is ambiguous. The V gene lost 1 base and the J gene lost 4 bases, with 9 bases spanning the gap. Germline V gene sequence: CDR1 SGHTA, CDR2 FQGTGA. The CDR3 is 14 residues long. The CDR3, as DNA: TGTGCCAGCAGCTTAAACGTGGCGTCAGATACGCAGTATTTT. As protein: CASSLNVASDTQYF.

The rearrangement uses TRBV27 and TRBJ2-7, with 12 positions matching TRBD1. The CDR3 length is 17 residues. Trimming cost V 6 bases and J 3 bases; bases outside gene matches: 12. Germline CDR1 MNHEY, CDR2 SMNVEV (reference sequence). Written as DNA, the CDR3 is TGTGCCAGCAGGCCGGGACAGGGGGCGTTCACGTTCTACGAGCAGTACTTC. It specifies CASRPGQGAFTFYEQYF.

This chain connects TRBV18 to TRBJ2-2; D possibly uses TRBD1 or TRBD2 (5 bases each). This CDR3 is built from 15 residues. Germline values: CDR1 KGHSH, CDR2 LQKENI. V was shortened by 4 bases and J by 4 bases, with 13 bases between the two germline ends. In DNA, the CDR3 is TGTGCCAGCTCACTCTTAGCAGGGAGCACCGGGGAGCTGTTTTTT. Its translation: CASSLLAGSTGELFF. Full variable domain (missing parts from reference TRBV18 and TRBJ2-2): NAGVMQNPRHLVRRRGQEARLRCSPMKGHSHVYWYRQLPEEGLKFMVYLQKENIIDESGMPKERFSAEFPKEGPSILRIQQVVRGDSAAYFCASSLLAGSTGELFFGEGSRLTVL.

The rearrangement joins TRBV13 to TRBJ1-1, with a weak D call TRBD1 (6 bases). This CDR3 contains 15 residues. Per the germline V gene, CDR1 is PRHDT and CDR2 is FYEKMQ (reference sequence). V was clipped by 5 bases and J by 0 bases, with 13 bases between them. As DNA, the CDR3 is TGTGCCAGCAGCCACCGGGGGGCCATGAACACTGAAGCTTTCTTT. Protein product: CASSHRGAMNTEAFF.

The V gene is TRBV4-2, the J gene TRBJ2-1; either TRBD1 or TRBD2 may supply D (7 bases each). CDR1 is LGHNA, CDR2 YNFKEQ, per germline. The CDR3 loop spans 14 amino acids. CDR3: CAGTRGGSYNEQFF. As DNA, the CDR3 is TGTGCGGGTACCAGGGGGGGCTCCTACAATGAGCAGTTCTTC.

This chain uses TRBV5-1 with TRBJ1-1, with D tentatively TRBD1 (6 bases). V lost 3 bases and J lost 3, with 21 bases in between. The CDR3 covers 17 residues. Germline V gene data show CDR1 as SGHRS and CDR2 as YFSETQ. CDR3 in amino acids: CASSWGAWGGRDTEAFF. The CDR3 DNA reads TGCGCCAGCAGCTGGGGTGCTTGGGGGGGGCGAGACACTGAAGCTTTCTTT. Drawing the rest from reference TRBV5-1 and TRBJ1-1, the complete variable domain is KAGVTQTPRYLIKTRGQQVTLSCSPISGHRSVSWYQQTPGQGLQFLFEYFSETQRNKGNFPGRFSGRQFSNSRSEMNVSTLELGDSALYLCASSWGAWGGRDTEAFFGQGTRLTVV.

The chain links TRBV5-4 to TRBJ1-1; D gene ambiguous. Germline V lookup: CDR1 SGHNT, CDR2 YYREEE (reference sequence). The length of the CDR3 is 14 residues. Between the trimmed V and J ends, which lost 0 bases and 2 bases, there was a span of 8 bases. CDR3 sequence reads: CASSLGSSNTEAFF. The CDR3 DNA reads TGTGCCAGCAGCTTGGGGTCGAGTAACACTGAAGCTTTCTTT.

This chain links TRBV5-4 with TRBJ1-1, with a weak D call TRBD1 (5 bases). Per the germline V gene, CDR1 is SGHNT and CDR2 is YYREEE (reference sequence). The CDR3 length is 15 residues. Deletions cut 4 bases from V and 2 bases from J, with 15 bases between. This CDR3 is CASSPVRGPNTEAFF. The CDR3 DNA reads TGTGCCAGCAGCCCCGTACGGGGCCCCAACACTGAAGCTTTCTTT.

The chain employs TRBV7-9 and TRBJ2-1; D is uncertain. The CDR3 sequence is 12 residues long. V was pared by 7 bases and J by 7 bases, with 11 bases between. The V gene's germline CDR1 is SEHNR and CDR2 FQNEAQ (reference sequence). The CDR3 sequence: CASTPQLNEQFF. For the CDR3, the DNA is TGTGCCAGCACCCCCCAACTTAATGAGCAGTTCTTC.

In this sample, this clone turned up many times. The chain has TRBV4-3 and TRBJ2-7; 8 nucleotides line up with TRBD1. The junction had 6 bases not matched to a gene; V was cut back by 5 bases and J by 3 bases. Per the germline V gene, CDR1 is LGHNA and CDR2 is YSLEER. The CDR3 is 14 amino acids. CDR3 nucleotide sequence: TGCGCCAGCAGCTTCAACACAGGGGGCTACGAGCAGTACTTC. Its protein product is CASSFNTGGYEQYF.

The rearrangement uses TRBV9 and TRBJ2-1, with unresolved D. Germline V gene lookup returns CDR1 SGDLS and CDR2 YYNGEE. This CDR3 region has 13 residues. V lost 0 bases to trimming and J lost 7 bases, with 8 bases between them. The CDR3 loop reads CASSVGSHNEQFF. CDR3 bases: TGTGCCAGCAGCGTAGGCTCCCATAATGAGCAGTTCTTC.

The V gene is TRBV4-3, the J gene TRBJ1-1; 9 nucleotides align to TRBD1. The V and J ends lost 5 bases and 5 bases, in that order; junction bases with no gene match: 9. The CDR3 extends over 15 amino acids. Germline CDR1 and CDR2: LGHNA and YSLEER. The DNA of the CDR3 is TGCGCCAGCAGCGAAAGACAGGGGGAAAAGACTGAAGCTTTCTTT. Translation gives CASSERQGEKTEAFF.

The chain's CDR3 is CASSSHLDRGTGYTF. The CDR3 region has the DNA TGTGCCAGCAGTTCGCATCTGGACAGGGGGACGGGCTACACCTTC. J is TRBJ1-2 and V is TRBV5-5; 10 bases agree with TRBD1. The CDR3 runs to 15 residues. J lost 8 bases, V lost 5 bases, and 12 bases had no gene match. Per germline, CDR1 SGHKS and CDR2 YYEKEE (reference sequence).

The chain joins TRBV6-5 to TRBJ2-5; TRBD1 matches at 11 bases. TRBJ2-7 explains the end of the DNA better; the J call may be wrong. The CDR3 spans 14 residues. Germline values: CDR1 MNHEY, CDR2 SVGAGI. CDR3: CASRWDRGNYEQYF. The CDR3 region has the DNA TGTGCCAGCAGATGGGACAGGGGGAACTACGAGCAGTACTTC.

The rearrangement links TRBV5-1 to TRBJ2-7, with 7 bases that match TRBD1. Germline V gene sequence: CDR1 SGHRS, CDR2 YFSETQ. Germline trimming cut 0 bases from V and 3 bases from J; bases unmatched to any gene: 12. This CDR3 region has 17 residues. The CDR3 loop is CASSLVGAGTAYYEQYF. In DNA, the CDR3 is TGCGCCAGCAGCTTGGTAGGGGCCGGGACAGCCTACTACGAGCAGTACTTC.

The chain recombines TRBV7-3 with TRBJ2-5, with 8 positions matching TRBD2. CDR1 and CDR2 (germline): SGHTA, FQGTGA. There are 13 residues in the CDR3. Germline trimming cut 5 bases from V and 7 bases from J; bases unmatched to any gene: 6. The CDR3 protein is CASSTPGGGTQYF. CDR3 bases: TGTGCCAGCAGCACCCCCGGGGGGGGGACCCAGTACTTC.

J is TRBJ1-5 and V is TRBV4-1, with TRBD1 identical over 9 bases. V shed 8 bases and J 4 bases; nucleotides not matched to a gene: 0. The germline V gene has CDR1 MGHRA and CDR2 YSYEKL. The CDR3 has 12 amino acids. This CDR3 reads CASGTGNQPQHF. DNA for the CDR3: TGCGCCAGCGGGACAGGGAATCAGCCCCAGCATTTT.

Points on this clone: At one end the junction does not follow the germline gene, possibly because of a read error. The rearrangement links TRBV7-6 to TRBJ1-2; TRBD1 might be the D (6 bases). The germline gives CDR1 SGHVS, CDR2 FNYEAQ. The CDR3 sequence is 13 residues long. The CDR3 bases are TGTGCCAGCAGCTTAGAGTCTTTCGGGACATCTCGCTTC. Its protein is CASSLESFGTSRF. The full variable domain, with the rest looked up from reference TRBV7-6 and TRBJ1-2, is GAGVSQSPRYKVTKRGQDVALRCDPISGHVSLYWYRQALGQGPEFLTYFNYEAQQDKSGLPNDRFSAERPEGSISTLTIQRTEQRDSAMYRCASSLESFGTSRFGSGTRLTVV.

This clone was observed a handful of times. This chain uses TRBV6-6 with TRBJ1-2; D ambiguous. Germline CDR1 reads MNHNY; CDR2 reads SVGAGI (reference sequence). The V and J ends lost 7 bases and 3 bases respectively, with 12 bases between them. This CDR3 contains 13 residues. The CDR3 region has the DNA TGTGCCAGCACCCTGACACCATACTATGGCTACACCTTC. Encoded protein: CASTLTPYYGYTF.

V gene TRBV5-1 combines with J gene TRBJ2-4, with 12 bases aligning to TRBD1. The V segment lost 0 bases and the J segment 0 bases; nucleotides outside the gene matches: 7. Germline loops: CDR1 SGHRS, CDR2 YFSETQ. The CDR3 contains 19 residues. The CDR3, as DNA: TGCGCCAGCAGCTTGGAGGGACAGGGGGCGTCCAAAGCCAAAAACATTCAGTACTTC. This sequence encodes CASSLEGQGASKAKNIQYF.

The chain joins TRBV4-3 to TRBJ2-2; 8 bases map to TRBD1. V was clipped by 1 base and J by 6 bases; unmatched bases: 7. The germline gives CDR1 LGHNA, CDR2 YSLEER. The CDR3 length is 16 residues. The DNA of the CDR3 is TGCGCCAGCAGCCAAGGGCAGGGGGCTTTATCCGGGGAGCTGTTTTTT. Translated, it gives CASSQGQGALSGELFF.

In its sample, this clone was seen once. The gene calls are TRBV6-5 and TRBJ2-3; possible D gene TRBD1, 5 bases. The CDR3 is 15 amino acids. Germline assignment: CDR1 MNHEY and CDR2 SVGAGI. V dropped 6 bases and J dropped 3 bases, with 16 bases sitting between them. The CDR3 is CASSQGWARTDTQYF. The CDR3 bases are TGTGCCAGCAGCCAGGGTTGGGCGCGAACAGATACGCAGTATTTT.

CDR3 sequence: CASSLWTGSGANVLTF. CDR3 DNA sequence: TGTGCCAGCAGCTTATGGACAGGGTCTGGGGCCAACGTCCTGACTTTC. V is TRBV7-8 and J is TRBJ2-6; 8 bases align to TRBD1. Germline CDR1 and CDR2: SGHVS and FQNEAQ. With 2 bases clipped from V and 1 base from J, the junction kept 1 base outside the gene matches. CDR3 size: 16 residues.

The chain links TRBV7-6 to TRBJ2-7; D remains unclear. Germline lookup yields CDR1 SGHVS and CDR2 FNYEAQ. The germline V and J ends were trimmed by 3 bases and 1 base, with 10 bases remaining between them. This CDR3 contains 14 residues. The CDR3 DNA reads as TGTGCCAGCAGCTTCAAGGGTTCGTCCTACGAGCAGTACTTC. This gives the protein CASSFKGSSYEQYF.

This rearrangement joins TRBV6-1 to TRBJ1-2, with D possibly being TRBD1 (6 bases). The V gene lost 7 bases and the J gene lost 2 bases, with 14 bases spanning the gap. The CDR3 has 14 residues. The germline V gene has CDR1 MNHNS and CDR2 SASEGT. CDR3 DNA: TGTGCCAGCACAAGTTTCAGGGGCAACTATGGCTACACCTTC. This gives the protein CASTSFRGNYGYTF.

CDR3 residues: CASSLEAGGPYNEQFF. In DNA, the CDR3 is TGTGCCAGCAGCTTGGAAGCGGGGGGCCCATACAATGAGCAGTTCTTC. The J gene is TRBJ2-1, the V gene TRBV5-4; 9 bases align to TRBD2. Germline lookup yields CDR1 SGHNT and CDR2 YYREEE (reference sequence). This CDR3 region has 16 residues. V shed 0 bases and J 4 bases; nucleotides not matched to a gene: 5.

This clone was detected once. The rearrangement uses TRBV7-2 and TRBJ2-1; 8 nucleotides agree with TRBD2. The V segment lost 6 bases and the J segment 7 bases; nucleotides outside the gene matches: 8. The germline V gene has CDR1 SGHTA and CDR2 FQGNSA. This CDR3 spans 14 amino acids. The CDR3 here is CASSSGLGSNEQFF. The CDR3 coding sequence is TGTGCCAGCAGTTCGGGACTAGGTTCGAATGAGCAGTTCTTC.

The rearrangement uses TRBV19 and TRBJ1-5; D is ambiguous. V was cut by 2 bases and J by 6 bases, with 5 bases left in between. The CDR3 is 12 residues long. Per the germline V gene, CDR1 is LNHDA and CDR2 is SQIVND (reference sequence). The CDR3 here is CASSILGQPQHF. In DNA, the CDR3 is TGTGCCAGTAGTATATTGGGTCAGCCCCAGCATTTT.